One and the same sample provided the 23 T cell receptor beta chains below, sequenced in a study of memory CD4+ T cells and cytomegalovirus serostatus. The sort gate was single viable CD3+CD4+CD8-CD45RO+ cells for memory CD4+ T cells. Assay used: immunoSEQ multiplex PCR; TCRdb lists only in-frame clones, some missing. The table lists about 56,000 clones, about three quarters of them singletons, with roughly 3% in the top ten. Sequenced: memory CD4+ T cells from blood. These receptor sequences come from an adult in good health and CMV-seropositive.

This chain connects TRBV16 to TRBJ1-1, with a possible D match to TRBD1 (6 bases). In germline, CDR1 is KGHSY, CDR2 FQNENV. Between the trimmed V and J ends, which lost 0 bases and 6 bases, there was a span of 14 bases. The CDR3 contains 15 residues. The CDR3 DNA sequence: TGTGCCAGCAGCCAATCGTCACAGGGATGGGCTGAAGCTTTCTTT. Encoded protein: CASSQSSQGWAEAFF.

DNA of the CDR3: TGTGCCAGCAGTGAATTGCCGGGGATCAGCAATCAGCCCCAGCATTTT. Translation gives CASSELPGISNQPQHF. V is TRBV6-1 and J is TRBJ1-5, with unresolved D. V was trimmed by 2 bases and J by 1 base, leaving 12 bases between them. The CDR3 is 16 amino acids. The germline V gene encodes CDR1 MNHNS and CDR2 SASEGT.

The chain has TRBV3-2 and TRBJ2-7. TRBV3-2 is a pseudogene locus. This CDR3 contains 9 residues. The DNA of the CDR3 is TGTGCCAGCAGCCTATTCGGGACCGTC. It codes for CASSLFGTV.

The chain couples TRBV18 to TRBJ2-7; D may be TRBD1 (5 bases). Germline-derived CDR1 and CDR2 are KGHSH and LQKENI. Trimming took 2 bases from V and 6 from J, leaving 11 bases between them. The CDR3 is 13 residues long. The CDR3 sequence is CASSPIQGSEQYF. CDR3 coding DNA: TGTGCCAGCTCACCAATTCAGGGATCCGAGCAGTACTTC.

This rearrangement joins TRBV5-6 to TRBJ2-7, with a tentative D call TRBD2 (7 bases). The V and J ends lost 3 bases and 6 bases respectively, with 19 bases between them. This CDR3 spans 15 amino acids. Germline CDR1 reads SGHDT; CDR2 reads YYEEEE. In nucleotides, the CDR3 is TGTGCCAGCAGCTACGGAGGGGGGGGCGCCCCCGAGCAGTACTTC. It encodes CASSYGGGGAPEQYF.

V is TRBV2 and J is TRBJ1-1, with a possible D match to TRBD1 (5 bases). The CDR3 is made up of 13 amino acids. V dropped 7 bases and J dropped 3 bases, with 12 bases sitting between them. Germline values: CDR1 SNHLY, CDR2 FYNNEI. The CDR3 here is CASTNNRYTEAFF. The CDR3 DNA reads TGTGCCAGCACTAATAACAGGTACACTGAAGCTTTCTTT.

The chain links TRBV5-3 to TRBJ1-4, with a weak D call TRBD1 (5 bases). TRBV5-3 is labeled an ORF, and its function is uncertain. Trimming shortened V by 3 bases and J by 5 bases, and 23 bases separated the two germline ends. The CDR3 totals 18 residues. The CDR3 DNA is TGTGCCAGAAGCTCGCTAACGTCCCAGGGAAACGGGAATGAAAAACTGTTTTTT. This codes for CARSSLTSQGNGNEKLFF.

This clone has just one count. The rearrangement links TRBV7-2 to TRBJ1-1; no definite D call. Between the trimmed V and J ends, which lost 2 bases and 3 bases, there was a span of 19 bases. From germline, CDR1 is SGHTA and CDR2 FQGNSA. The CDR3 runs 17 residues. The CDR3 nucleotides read TGTGCCAGCAGCTTAAGAGTCTTTGGAGGGATGGACACTGAAGCTTTCTTT. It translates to CASSLRVFGGMDTEAFF. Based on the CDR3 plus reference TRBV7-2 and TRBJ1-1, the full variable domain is GAGVSQSPSNKVTEKGKDVELRCDPISGHTALYWYRQSLGQGLEFLIYFQGNSAPDKSGLPSDRFSAERTGGSVSTLTIQRTQQEDSAVYLCASSLRVFGGMDTEAFFGQGTRLTVV.

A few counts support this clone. This chain's CDR3 is CASSPGEGETQYF. As DNA, the CDR3 is TGCGCCAGCAGCCCAGGTGAGGGAGAGACCCAGTACTTC. V usage is TRBV5-1 and J usage is TRBJ2-5, with a weak D call TRBD2 (5 bases). V was clipped by 4 bases and J by 4 bases, with 11 bases between them. The CDR3 runs to 13 residues. Per germline, CDR1 SGHRS and CDR2 YFSETQ.

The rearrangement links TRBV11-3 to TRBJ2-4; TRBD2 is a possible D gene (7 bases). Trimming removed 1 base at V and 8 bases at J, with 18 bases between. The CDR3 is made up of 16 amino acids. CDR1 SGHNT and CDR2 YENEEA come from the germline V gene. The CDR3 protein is CASSLAYKGGKDIQYF. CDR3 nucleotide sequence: TGTGCCAGCAGCTTAGCATACAAGGGGGGGAAGGACATTCAGTACTTC.

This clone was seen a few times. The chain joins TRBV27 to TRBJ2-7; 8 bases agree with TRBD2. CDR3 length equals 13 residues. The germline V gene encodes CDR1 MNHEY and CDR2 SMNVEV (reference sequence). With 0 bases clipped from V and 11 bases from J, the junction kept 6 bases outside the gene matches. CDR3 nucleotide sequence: TGTGCCAGCAGTTTATCGTACGGGACTAGGGAGTACTTC. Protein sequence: CASSLSYGTREYF.

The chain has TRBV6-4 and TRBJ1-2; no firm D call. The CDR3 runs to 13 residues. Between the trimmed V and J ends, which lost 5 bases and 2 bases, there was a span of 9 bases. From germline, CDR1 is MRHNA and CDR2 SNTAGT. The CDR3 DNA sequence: TGTGCCAGCAGTAAGGAGAGGAACTATGGCTACACCTTC. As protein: CASSKERNYGYTF.

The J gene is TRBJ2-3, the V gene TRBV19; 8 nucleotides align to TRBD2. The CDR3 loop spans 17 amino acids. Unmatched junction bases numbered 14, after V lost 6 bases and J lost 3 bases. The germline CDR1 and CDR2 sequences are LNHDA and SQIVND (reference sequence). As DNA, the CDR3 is TGTGCCAGTAGCGCTACCGGTAGGCTAGCGGGTACAGATACGCAGTATTTT. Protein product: CASSATGRLAGTDTQYF.

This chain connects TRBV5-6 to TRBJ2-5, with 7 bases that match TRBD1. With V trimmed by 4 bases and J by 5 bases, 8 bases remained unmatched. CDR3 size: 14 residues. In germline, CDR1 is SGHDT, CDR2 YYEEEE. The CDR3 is CASSQPFRGETQYF. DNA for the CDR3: TGTGCCAGCAGCCAGCCATTCAGGGGGGAGACCCAGTACTTC. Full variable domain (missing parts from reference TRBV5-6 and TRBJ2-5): DAGVTQSPTHLIKTRGQQVTLRCSPKSGHDTVSWYQQALGQGPQFIFQYYEEEERQRGNFPDRFSGHQFPNYSSELNVNALLLGDSALYLCASSQPFRGETQYFGPGTRLLVL.

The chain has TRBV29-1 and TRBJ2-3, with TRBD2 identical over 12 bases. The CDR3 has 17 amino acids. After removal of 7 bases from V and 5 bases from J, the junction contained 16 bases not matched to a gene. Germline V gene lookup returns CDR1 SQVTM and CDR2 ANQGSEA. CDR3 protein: CSAAGPPLAGGGDTQYF. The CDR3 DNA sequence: TGCAGCGCCGCCGGCCCCCCACTAGCGGGAGGTGGAGATACGCAGTATTTT.

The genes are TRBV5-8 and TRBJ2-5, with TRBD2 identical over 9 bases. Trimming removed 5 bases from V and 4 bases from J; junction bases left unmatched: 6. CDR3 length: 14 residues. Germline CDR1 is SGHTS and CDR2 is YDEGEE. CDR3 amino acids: CASRVSGRLETQYF. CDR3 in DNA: TGTGCCAGCAGGGTGAGCGGGAGGTTAGAGACCCAGTACTTC.

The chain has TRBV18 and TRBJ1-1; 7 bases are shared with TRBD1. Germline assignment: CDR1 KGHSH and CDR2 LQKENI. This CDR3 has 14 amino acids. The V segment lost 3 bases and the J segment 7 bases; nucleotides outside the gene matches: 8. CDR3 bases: TGTGCCAGCTCACCTGAGTTTGGGGACAGTGAAGCTTTCTTT. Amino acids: CASSPEFGDSEAFF.

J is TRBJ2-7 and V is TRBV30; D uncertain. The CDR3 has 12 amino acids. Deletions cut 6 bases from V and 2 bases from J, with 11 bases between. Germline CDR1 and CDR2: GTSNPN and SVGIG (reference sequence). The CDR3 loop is CACSLGPYEQYV. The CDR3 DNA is TGTGCCTGTTCACTGGGCCCCTACGAGCAGTACGTC.

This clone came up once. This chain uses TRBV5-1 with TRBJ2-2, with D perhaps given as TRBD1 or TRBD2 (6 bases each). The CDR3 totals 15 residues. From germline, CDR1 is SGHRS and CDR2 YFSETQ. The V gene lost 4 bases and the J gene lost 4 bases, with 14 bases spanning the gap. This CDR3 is CASSDLRGPTGELFF. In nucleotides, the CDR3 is TGCGCCAGCAGCGACCTTCGGGGGCCCACCGGGGAGCTGTTTTTT. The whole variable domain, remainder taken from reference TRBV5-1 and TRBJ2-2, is KAGVTQTPRYLIKTRGQQVTLSCSPISGHRSVSWYQQTPGQGLQFLFEYFSETQRNKGNFPGRFSGRQFSNSRSEMNVSTLELGDSALYLCASSDLRGPTGELFFGEGSRLTVL.

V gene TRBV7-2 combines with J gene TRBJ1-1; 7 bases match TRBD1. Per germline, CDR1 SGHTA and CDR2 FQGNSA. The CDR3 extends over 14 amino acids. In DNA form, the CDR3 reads TGTTCCACCGGGACAGACAGAATGAACACTGAAGCTTTCTTT. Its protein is CSTGTDRMNTEAFF.

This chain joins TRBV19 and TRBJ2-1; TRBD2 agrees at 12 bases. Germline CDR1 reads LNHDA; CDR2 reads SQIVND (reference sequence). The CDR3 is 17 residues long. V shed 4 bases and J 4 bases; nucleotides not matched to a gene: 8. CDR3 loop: CASSTPSGRARYNEQFF. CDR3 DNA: TGTGCCAGTAGTACCCCTAGCGGGAGGGCCAGATACAATGAGCAGTTCTTC.

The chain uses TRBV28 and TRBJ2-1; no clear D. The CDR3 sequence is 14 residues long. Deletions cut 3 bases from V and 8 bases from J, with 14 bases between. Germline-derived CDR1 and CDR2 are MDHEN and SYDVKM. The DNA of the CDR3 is TGTGCCAGCAGTTTGGTAGGCGGAACGTATGAGCAGTTCTTC. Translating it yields CASSLVGGTYEQFF. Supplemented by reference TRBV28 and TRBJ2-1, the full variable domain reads DVKVTQSSRYLVKRTGEKVFLECVQDMDHENMFWYRQDPGLGLRLIYFSYDVKMKEKGDIPEGYSVSREKKERFSLILESASTNQTSMYLCASSLVGGTYEQFFGPGTRLTVL.

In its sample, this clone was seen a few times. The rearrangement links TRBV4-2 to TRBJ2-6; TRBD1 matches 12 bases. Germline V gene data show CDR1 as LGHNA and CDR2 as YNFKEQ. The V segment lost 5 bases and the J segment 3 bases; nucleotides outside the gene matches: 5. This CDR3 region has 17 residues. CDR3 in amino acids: CASSEGQGASGANVLTF. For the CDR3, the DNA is TGTGCCAGCAGCGAGGGACAGGGGGCGAGTGGGGCCAACGTCCTGACTTTC.